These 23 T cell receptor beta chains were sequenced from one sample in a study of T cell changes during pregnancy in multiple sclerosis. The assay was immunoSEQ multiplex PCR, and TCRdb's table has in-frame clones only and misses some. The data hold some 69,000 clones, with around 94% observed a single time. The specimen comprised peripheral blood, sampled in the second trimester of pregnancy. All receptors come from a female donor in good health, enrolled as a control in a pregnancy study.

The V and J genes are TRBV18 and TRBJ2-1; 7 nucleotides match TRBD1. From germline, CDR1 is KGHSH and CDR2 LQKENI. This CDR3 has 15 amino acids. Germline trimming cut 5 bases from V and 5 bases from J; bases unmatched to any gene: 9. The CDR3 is CASSTREGAHNEQFF. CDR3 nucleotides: TGTGCCAGCTCAACCCGAGAGGGGGCCCACAATGAGCAGTTCTTC.

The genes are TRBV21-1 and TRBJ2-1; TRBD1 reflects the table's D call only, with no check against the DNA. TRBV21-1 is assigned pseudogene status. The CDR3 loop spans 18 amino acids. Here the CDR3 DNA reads TGTGCCAGCAGCACCGGCCCGAGACAGGCGAACTTCTACAATGAGCAGTTCTTC. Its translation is CASSTGPRQANFYNEQFF.

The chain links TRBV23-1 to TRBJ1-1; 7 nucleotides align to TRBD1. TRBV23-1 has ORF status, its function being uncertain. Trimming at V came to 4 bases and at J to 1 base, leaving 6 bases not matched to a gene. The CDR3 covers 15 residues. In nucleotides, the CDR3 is TGCGCCAGCAGTCTTGACAGGGCAACGAACACTGAAGCTTTCTTT. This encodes CASSLDRATNTEAFF.

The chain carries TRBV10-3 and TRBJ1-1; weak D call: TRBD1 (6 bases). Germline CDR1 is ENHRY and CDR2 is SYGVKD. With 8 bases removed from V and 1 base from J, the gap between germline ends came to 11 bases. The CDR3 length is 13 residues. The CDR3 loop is CAIQGQPNTEAFF. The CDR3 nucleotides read TGTGCCATCCAGGGGCAGCCGAACACTGAAGCTTTCTTT.

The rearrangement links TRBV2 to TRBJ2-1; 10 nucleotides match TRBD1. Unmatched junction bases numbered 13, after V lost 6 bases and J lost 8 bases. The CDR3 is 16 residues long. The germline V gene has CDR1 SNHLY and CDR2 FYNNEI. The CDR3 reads CASSPEMGQGLYEQFF. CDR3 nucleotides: TGTGCCAGCAGCCCGGAAATGGGACAGGGGCTCTATGAGCAGTTCTTC.

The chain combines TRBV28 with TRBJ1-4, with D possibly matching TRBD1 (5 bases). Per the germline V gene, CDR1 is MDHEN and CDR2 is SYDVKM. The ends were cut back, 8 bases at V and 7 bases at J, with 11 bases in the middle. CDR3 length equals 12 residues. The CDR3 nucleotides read TGTGCCAGCGGAGACAGCCCTGAAAAACTGTTTTTT. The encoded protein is CASGDSPEKLFF.

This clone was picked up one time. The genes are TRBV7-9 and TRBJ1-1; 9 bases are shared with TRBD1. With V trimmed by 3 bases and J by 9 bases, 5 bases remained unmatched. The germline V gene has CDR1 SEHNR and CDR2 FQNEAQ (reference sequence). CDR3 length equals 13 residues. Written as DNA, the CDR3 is TGTGCCAGCAGCTTCGGGACAGGGAAAAAAGCTTTCTTT. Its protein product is CASSFGTGKKAFF.

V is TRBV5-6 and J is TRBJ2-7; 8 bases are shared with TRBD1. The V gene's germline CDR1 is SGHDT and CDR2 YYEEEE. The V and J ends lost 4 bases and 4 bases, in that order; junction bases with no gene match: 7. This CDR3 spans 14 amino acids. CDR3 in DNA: TGTGCCAGCAGCACCGGGACAGGTTGGTACGAGCAGTACTTC. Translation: CASSTGTGWYEQYF.

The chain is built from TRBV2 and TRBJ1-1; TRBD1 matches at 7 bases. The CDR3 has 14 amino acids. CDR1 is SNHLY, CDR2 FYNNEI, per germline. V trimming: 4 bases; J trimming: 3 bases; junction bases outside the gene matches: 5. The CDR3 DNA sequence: TGTGCCAGCAGTGTGGGACAGTTTGACACTGAAGCTTTCTTT. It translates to CASSVGQFDTEAFF.

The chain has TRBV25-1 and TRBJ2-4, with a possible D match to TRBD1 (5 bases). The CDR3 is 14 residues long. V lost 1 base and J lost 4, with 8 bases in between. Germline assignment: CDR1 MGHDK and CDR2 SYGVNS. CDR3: CASSELGQKNIQYF. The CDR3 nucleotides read TGTGCCAGCAGTGAATTGGGGCAGAAAAACATTCAGTACTTC.

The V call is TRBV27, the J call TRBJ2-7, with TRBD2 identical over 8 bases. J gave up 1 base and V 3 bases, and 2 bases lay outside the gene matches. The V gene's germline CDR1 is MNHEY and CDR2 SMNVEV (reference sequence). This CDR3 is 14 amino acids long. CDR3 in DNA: TGTGCCAGCAGTTTCGCGGGGGGTTCCTACGAGCAGTACTTC. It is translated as CASSFAGGSYEQYF.

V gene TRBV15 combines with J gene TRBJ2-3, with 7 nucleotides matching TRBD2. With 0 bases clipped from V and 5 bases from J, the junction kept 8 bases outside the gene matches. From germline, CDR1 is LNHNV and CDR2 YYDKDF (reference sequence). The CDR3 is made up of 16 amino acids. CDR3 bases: TGTGCCACCAGCAGAGATGGGGGGGGAGGGGAAGATACGCAGTATTTT. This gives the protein CATSRDGGGGEDTQYF. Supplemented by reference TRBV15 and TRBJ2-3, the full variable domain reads DAMVIQNPRYQVTQFGKPVTLSCSQTLNHNVMYWYQQKSSQAPKLLFHYYDKDFNNEADTPDNFQSRRPNTSFCFLDIRSPGLGDTAMYLCATSRDGGGGEDTQYFGPGTRLTVL.

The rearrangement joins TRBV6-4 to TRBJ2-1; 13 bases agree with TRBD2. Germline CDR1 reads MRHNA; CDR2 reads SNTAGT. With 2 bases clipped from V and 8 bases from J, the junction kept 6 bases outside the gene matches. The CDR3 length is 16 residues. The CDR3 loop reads CASSDELAGGRDEQFF. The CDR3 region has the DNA TGTGCCAGCAGTGACGAACTAGCGGGGGGGCGGGATGAGCAGTTCTTC.

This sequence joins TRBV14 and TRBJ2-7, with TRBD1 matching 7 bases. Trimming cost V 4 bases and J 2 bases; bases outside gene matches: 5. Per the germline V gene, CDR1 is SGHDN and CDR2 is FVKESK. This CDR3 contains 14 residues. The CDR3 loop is CASSPRTGTYEQYF. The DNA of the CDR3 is TGTGCCAGCAGCCCCCGGACAGGAACCTACGAGCAGTACTTC.

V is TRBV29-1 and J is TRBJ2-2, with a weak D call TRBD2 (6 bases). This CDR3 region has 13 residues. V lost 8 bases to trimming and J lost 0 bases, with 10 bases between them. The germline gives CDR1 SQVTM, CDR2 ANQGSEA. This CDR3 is CSIWGANTGELFF. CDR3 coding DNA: TGCAGCATTTGGGGGGCGAACACCGGGGAGCTGTTTTTT.

Written as DNA, the CDR3 is TGTGCCAGCAGCCAAGCGGGGGGAGAAGAGACCCAGTACTTC. Protein product: CASSQAGGEETQYF. This sequence joins TRBV4-2 and TRBJ2-5; 7 positions match TRBD2. The CDR3 loop spans 14 amino acids. In germline, CDR1 is LGHNA, CDR2 YNFKEQ. With 1 base clipped from V and 3 bases from J, the junction kept 2 bases outside the gene matches.

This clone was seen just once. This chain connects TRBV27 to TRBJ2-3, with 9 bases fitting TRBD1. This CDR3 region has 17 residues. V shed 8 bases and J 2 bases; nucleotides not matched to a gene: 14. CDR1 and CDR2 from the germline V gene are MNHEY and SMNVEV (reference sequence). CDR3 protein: CASCCWSGQGNTDTQYF. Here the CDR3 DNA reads TGTGCCAGCTGTTGCTGGTCGGGACAGGGTAACACAGATACGCAGTATTTT.

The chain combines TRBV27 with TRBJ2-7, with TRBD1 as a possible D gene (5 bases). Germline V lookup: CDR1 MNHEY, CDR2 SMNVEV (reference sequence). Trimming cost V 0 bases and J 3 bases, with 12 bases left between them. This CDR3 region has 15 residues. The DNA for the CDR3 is TGTGCCAGCAGTTTATCCAGGGCGACGAACTACGAGCAGTACTTC. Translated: CASSLSRATNYEQYF.

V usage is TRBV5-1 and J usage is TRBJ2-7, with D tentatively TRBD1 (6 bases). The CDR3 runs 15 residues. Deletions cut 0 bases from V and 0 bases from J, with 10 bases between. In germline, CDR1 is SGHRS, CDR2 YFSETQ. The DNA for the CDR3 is TGCGCCAGCAGCTTGGGAGGGACATACTCCTACGAGCAGTACTTC. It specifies CASSLGGTYSYEQYF.

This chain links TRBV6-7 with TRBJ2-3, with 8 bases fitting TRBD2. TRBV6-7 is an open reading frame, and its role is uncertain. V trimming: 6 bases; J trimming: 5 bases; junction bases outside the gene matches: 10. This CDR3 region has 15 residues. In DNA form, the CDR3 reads TGTGCCAGCAGCGTAAGCGGGGGCAGTGGAGATACGCAGTATTTT. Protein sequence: CASSVSGGSGDTQYF.

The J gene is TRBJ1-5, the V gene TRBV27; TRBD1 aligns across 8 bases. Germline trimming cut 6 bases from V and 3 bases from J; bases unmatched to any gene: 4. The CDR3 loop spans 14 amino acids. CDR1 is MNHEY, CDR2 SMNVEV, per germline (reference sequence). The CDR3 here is CASRPGQDNQPQHF. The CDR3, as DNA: TGTGCCAGCAGACCGGGACAGGACAATCAGCCCCAGCATTTT.

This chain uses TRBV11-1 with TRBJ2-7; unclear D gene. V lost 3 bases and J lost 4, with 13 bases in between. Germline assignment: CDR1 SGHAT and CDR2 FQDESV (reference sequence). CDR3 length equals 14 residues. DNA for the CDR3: TGTGCCAGCAGCTTCCTGGCGGAATATTACGAGCAGTACTTC. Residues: CASSFLAEYYEQYF.

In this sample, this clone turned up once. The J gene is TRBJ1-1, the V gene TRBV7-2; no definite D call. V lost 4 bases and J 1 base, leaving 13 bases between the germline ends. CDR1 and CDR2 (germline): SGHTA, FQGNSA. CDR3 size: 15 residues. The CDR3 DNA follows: TGTGCCAGCAGCTCCCCGACAAGTAGGAACACTGAAGCTTTCTTT. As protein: CASSSPTSRNTEAFF. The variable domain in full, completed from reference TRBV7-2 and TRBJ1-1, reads GAGVSQSPSNKVTEKGKDVELRCDPISGHTALYWYRQSLGQGLEFLIYFQGNSAPDKSGLPSDRFSAERTGGSVSTLTIQRTQQEDSAVYLCASSSPTSRNTEAFFGQGTRLTVV.